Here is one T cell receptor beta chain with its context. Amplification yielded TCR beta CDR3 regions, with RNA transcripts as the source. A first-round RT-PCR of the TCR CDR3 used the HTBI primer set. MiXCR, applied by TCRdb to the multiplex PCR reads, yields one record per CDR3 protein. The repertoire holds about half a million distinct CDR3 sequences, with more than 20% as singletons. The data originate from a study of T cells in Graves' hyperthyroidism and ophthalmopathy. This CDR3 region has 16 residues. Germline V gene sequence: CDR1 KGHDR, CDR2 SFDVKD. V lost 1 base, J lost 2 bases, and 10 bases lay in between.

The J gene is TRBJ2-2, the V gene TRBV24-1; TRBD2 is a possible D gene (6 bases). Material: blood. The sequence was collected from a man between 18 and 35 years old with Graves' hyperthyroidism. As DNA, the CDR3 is TGTGCCACCAGTGATTTTTCGGGGGTCAACACCGGGGAGCTGTTTTTT. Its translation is CATSDFSGVNTGELFF.